The 26 T cell receptor beta chains below were found in one sample sequenced in a study of blood T cells in healthy people across ages. It was with a sample-barcoded 5' primer and a J-beta primer mix that a second PCR of about 6 to 12 cycles was run. Each CDR3 protein gets one entry after TCRdb re-called the 5' RACE reads with MiXCR. The table shows around 870,000 distinct CDR3 sequences, with around 28% occurring only once. The sequencing input was blood. Every receptor here comes from a woman aged 80 or older in good health.

This clonotype turned up a few times. The V call is TRBV5-1, the J call TRBJ1-1; 7 nucleotides match TRBD1. V shed 0 bases, J shed 5 bases, and the junction held 7 bases outside the gene matches. The germline V gene has CDR1 SGHRS and CDR2 YFSETQ. The CDR3 contains 15 residues. The CDR3 reads CASSLAVQGGTEAFF. CDR3 sequence (DNA): TGCGCCAGCAGCTTGGCAGTCCAGGGGGGTACTGAAGCTTTCTTT. Supplemented by reference TRBV5-1 and TRBJ1-1, the full variable domain reads KAGVTQTPRYLIKTRGQQVTLSCSPISGHRSVSWYQQTPGQGLQFLFEYFSETQRNKGNFPGRFSGRQFSNSRSEMNVSTLELGDSALYLCASSLAVQGGTEAFFGQGTRLTVV.

This clonotype was counted only a few times. This could be a read error, since a much larger clone is one nucleotide away. The chain recombines TRBV29-1 with TRBJ2-5; D gene uncertain. With the DNA end fitting TRBJ2-1 better, the J assignment may be wrong. This CDR3 is 14 amino acids long. CDR1 and CDR2 from the germline V gene are SQVTM and ANQGSEA. The CDR3 reads CSVEPRRSQETQFF. CDR3 DNA: TGCAGCGTTGAACCTAGGCGGTCCCAAGAGACCCAGTTCTTC.

Only one count was recorded for this clonotype. It may be a read error: a sequence one base away is much more abundant. The rearrangement joins TRBV3-1 to TRBJ2-3; D is uncertain. The length of the CDR3 is 14 residues. Germline CDR1 and CDR2: LGHDT and YNNKEL (reference sequence). The DNA of the CDR3 is TGTACCAGCAGCCGCCGACCTAACACAGATACGCAGTATTTT. Translated: CTSSRRPNTDTQYF.

The genes are TRBV19 and TRBJ2-1; 8 bases fit TRBD1. The CDR3 runs to 14 residues. V lost 3 bases to trimming and J lost 7 bases; unmatched junction nucleotides: 5. The germline gives CDR1 LNHDA, CDR2 SQIVND (reference sequence). CDR3 region: CASSITGGRNEQFF. CDR3 in DNA: TGTGCCAGTAGTATCACAGGGGGGCGGAATGAGCAGTTCTTC.

The sample holds a few counts of this clonotype. The CDR3 loop reads CASGPGIETQYF. The CDR3 DNA reads as TGTGCCAGCGGGCCGGGGATTGAGACCCAGTACTTC. The chain employs TRBV11-2 and TRBJ2-5, with D perhaps TRBD2 (5 bases). CDR1 is SGHAT and CDR2 is FQNNGV in the germline V gene. The CDR3 has 12 amino acids. Trimming stripped 8 bases from V and 5 bases from J, with 12 bases between.

This clonotype was seen a few times. This chain uses TRBV28 with TRBJ1-4; no definite D call. The CDR3 loop spans 15 amino acids. V lost 4 bases and J 5 bases, leaving 14 bases between the germline ends. From germline, CDR1 is MDHEN and CDR2 SYDVKM. CDR3 DNA: TGTGCCAGCAGTTATAACGGGAACGGGAATGAAAAACTGTTTTTT. It yields the protein CASSYNGNGNEKLFF.

With respect to this clonotype: Given a much more abundant clone one base away, this may be a read error. This chain links TRBV12-3 or TRBV12-4 with TRBJ2-1; TRBD2 is a possible D gene (6 bases). V lost 6 bases, J lost 13 bases, and 16 bases lay in between. The CDR3 contains 12 residues. The CDR3 sequence: CASSGTPWSQFF. The CDR3 DNA reads TGTGCCAGCAGCGGGACTCCGTGGTCCCAGTTCTTC.

This clonotype was found many times. V gene TRBV7-2 combines with J gene TRBJ1-6; D is possibly TRBD1 (5 bases). The CDR3 has 16 residues. The germline CDR1 and CDR2 sequences are SGHTA and FQGNSA. V shed 2 bases and J shed 5 bases, with 13 bases lying between them. CDR3 nucleotides: TGTGCCAGCAGCTTATGGGGCGGTTTGGATAATTCACCCCTCCACTTT. Its protein product is CASSLWGGLDNSPLHF.

Only a few counts were recorded for this clonotype. A much larger clone is a single base away; this may be a read error. This sequence joins TRBV2 and TRBJ1-2; D gene unclear. The CDR3 extends over 13 amino acids. Germline CDR1 reads SNHLY; CDR2 reads FYNNEI. The CDR3 DNA is TGTGCCAGCAGGGAAGCAGACATGGATGGCTACACCTTC. As protein: CASREADMDGYTF.

This clonotype occurred a few times. The chain uses TRBV14 and TRBJ2-5; D call uncertain. The germline gives CDR1 SGHDN, CDR2 FVKESK. V lost 1 base and J lost 4, with 16 bases in between. The CDR3 is 16 residues long. CDR3 region: CASSQVSSRPRETQYF. The CDR3 bases are TGTGCCAGCAGCCAAGTGAGCTCCCGGCCTAGAGAGACCCAGTACTTC.

A few counts support this clonotype. This chain joins TRBV28 and TRBJ1-6; D uncertain. CDR1 is MDHEN and CDR2 is SYDVKM in the germline V gene. The length of the CDR3 is 16 residues. The V end lost 5 bases, the J end lost 6 bases, and 17 bases lay between the germline ends. Here the CDR3 reads CASSPVPRNFNSPLHF. DNA for the CDR3: TGTGCCAGCAGTCCTGTACCGCGGAACTTTAATTCACCCCTCCACTTT.

This clonotype appeared a few times. The genes are TRBV10-3 and TRBJ2-7; 9 nucleotides match TRBD1. Germline loops: CDR1 ENHRY, CDR2 SYGVKD. The CDR3 length is 13 residues. J lost 6 bases, V lost 10 bases, and 10 bases had no gene match. The CDR3 is CATDGTGFGEQYF. Here the CDR3 DNA reads TGTGCCACCGACGGGACAGGGTTCGGCGAGCAGTACTTC.

This clonotype was detected ten times or more. CDR3 protein: CAIARDTNSPLHF. In DNA, the CDR3 is TGTGCCATCGCCCGGGACACCAATTCACCCCTCCACTTT. The chain combines TRBV10-3 with TRBJ1-6, with D possibly matching TRBD1 (6 bases). Per germline, CDR1 ENHRY and CDR2 SYGVKD. The CDR3 extends over 13 amino acids. V gave up 8 bases and J gave up 7 bases, with 12 bases separating them.

This clonotype was detected many times. The chain is built from TRBV7-2 and TRBJ2-3; D is perhaps TRBD2 (9 bases). Trimming stripped 5 bases from V and 9 bases from J, with 18 bases between. The CDR3 extends over 14 amino acids. Germline assignment: CDR1 SGHTA and CDR2 FQGNSA. The CDR3 reads CASSGTGGLATQYF. Here the CDR3 DNA reads TGTGCCAGCAGCGGAACAGGGGGACTAGCAACGCAGTATTTT.

This clonotype appeared many times. A much bigger clone sits one base away, suggesting this may be a read error. This chain joins TRBV12-3 or TRBV12-4 and TRBJ2-1; 12 nucleotides align to TRBD2. The end of the DNA aligns better with TRBJ2-7, so the J call may be wrong. The CDR3 is 18 residues long. CDR3 nucleotides: TGTGCCAGCACCACCGGGCCTAGCGGGGGGGAATCCTACAATGAGCAGTACTTC. It codes for CASTTGPSGGESYNEQYF.

This clonotype was seen many times. The chain links TRBV28 to TRBJ2-1; the match to TRBD2 covers 12 bases. Germline V CDR1 and CDR2: MDHEN, SYDVKM. Unmatched junction bases numbered 7, after V lost 6 bases and J lost 4 bases. This CDR3 is 16 amino acids long. CDR3: CASRPPGTSGYNEQFF. CDR3 sequence (DNA): TGTGCCAGCAGGCCCCCGGGGACTAGCGGGTACAATGAGCAGTTCTTC.

This clonotype was observed at least ten times. The chain joins TRBV29-1 to TRBJ1-1, with 9 bases fitting TRBD1. V shed 3 bases, J shed 10 bases, and the junction held 9 bases outside the gene matches. The CDR3 contains 13 residues. Germline V lookup: CDR1 SQVTM, CDR2 ANQGSEA. The CDR3 sequence is CSVDTQGAYRAFF. CDR3 sequence (DNA): TGCAGCGTTGATACACAGGGGGCGTATAGAGCTTTCTTT.

This clonotype was seen ten or more times. The rearrangement links TRBV2 to TRBJ2-5, with D possibly matching TRBD1 (6 bases). Germline values: CDR1 SNHLY, CDR2 FYNNEI. The ends were cut back, 9 bases at V and 4 bases at J, with 12 bases in the middle. The CDR3 length is 12 residues. The CDR3 spells CASSRDTETQYF. DNA for the CDR3: TGTGCCAGTAGCCGGGACACAGAGACCCAGTACTTC.

A note on this clonotype: Just one base apart from a much larger clone, this may be a read error. The chain uses TRBV7-8 and TRBJ2-5; unclear D gene. The CDR3 runs 14 residues. Germline CDR1 is SGHVS and CDR2 is FQNEAQ. Trimming took off 2 bases at V and 7 bases at J, with 14 bases between the two ends. CDR3 sequence reads: CASSLTLLEGTQYF. In nucleotides, the CDR3 is TGTGCCAGCAGCTTAACCCTCCTAGAAGGGACCCAGTACTTC.

The V call is TRBV20-1, the J call TRBJ2-5; D is perhaps TRBD1 (6 bases). The tail of the sequence fits TRBJ2-7 better, so the J call may be wrong. This CDR3 has 12 residues. Germline CDR1 reads DFQATT; CDR2 reads SNEGSKA (reference sequence). This CDR3 is CSVPSGGHEQYF. The CDR3 region has the DNA TGCAGTGTCCCAAGTGGGGGCCACGAGCAGTACTTC.

In the case of this clonotype: This may come from a read error, since a much larger clone is one base off. The chain recombines TRBV4-2 with TRBJ1-5, with D tentatively TRBD1 (6 bases). CDR1 and CDR2 (germline): LGHNA, YNFKEQ. This CDR3 is built from 17 residues. The CDR3 loop is CAGSQSDRRYSNQPQHF. CDR3 DNA sequence: TGTGCCGGCAGCCAGAGCGACAGGAGGTATAGCAATCAGCCCCAGCATTTT.

The chain has TRBV7-8 and TRBJ1-4, with TRBD1 as a possible D gene (5 bases). Germline CDR1 and CDR2: SGHVS and FQNEAQ. Trimming stripped 0 bases from V and 5 bases from J, with 13 bases between. The CDR3 runs to 16 residues. CDR3 sequence: CASSLAGPGRNEKLFF. The CDR3 coding sequence is TGTGCCAGCAGCTTAGCGGGACCGGGCCGAAATGAAAAACTGTTTTTT.

This clonotype was seen more than once but under ten times. The chain is built from TRBV10-3 and TRBJ1-2; tentatively, D is TRBD1 (6 bases). V lost 3 bases and J lost 7, with 12 bases in between. Per germline, CDR1 ENHRY and CDR2 SYGVKD. CDR3 length: 13 amino acids. This CDR3 is CAISEGQPGGYTF. The CDR3, as DNA: TGTGCCATCAGTGAAGGACAGCCGGGTGGCTACACCTTC.

This clonotype was seen many times. The J gene is TRBJ1-2, the V gene TRBV5-1; D unresolved. The CDR3 totals 15 residues. Trimming cost V 6 bases and J 4 bases, with 19 bases left between them. Per germline, CDR1 SGHRS and CDR2 YFSETQ. CDR3 loop: CASTSSPGGPYGYTF. In DNA form, the CDR3 reads TGCGCCAGCACCTCTTCCCCCGGAGGGCCCTATGGCTACACCTTC.

A remark on this clonotype: A much larger clone lies one base from this, so it may be a read error. This rearrangement joins TRBV7-2 to TRBJ2-3, with 7 bases aligning to TRBD2. CDR3 length: 15 residues. Germline assignment: CDR1 SGHTA and CDR2 FQGNSA. The CDR3 reads CANSFSWGGADTQYF. The CDR3 coding sequence is TGTGCCAACAGCTTTAGCTGGGGGGGGGCAGATACGCAGTATTTT.

About this clonotype: The junction departs from germline at one end; a sequencing error may be responsible. The rearrangement joins TRBV5-5 to TRBJ2-6; 8 bases map to TRBD2. This CDR3 is 15 amino acids long. Germline CDR1 reads SGHKS; CDR2 reads YYEKEE (reference sequence). This CDR3 reads CASSRGGSGANVRTF. CDR3 coding DNA: TGTGCCAGCAGCCGGGGGGGGTCTGGGGCCAACGTCCGGACTTTC. The entire variable domain, with the rest obtained from reference TRBV5-5 and TRBJ2-6, is as follows: DAGVTQSPTHLIKTRGQQVTLRCSPISGHKSVSWYQQVLGQGPQFIFQYYEKEERGRGNFPDRFSARQFPNYSSELNVNALLLGDSALYLCASSRGGSGANVRTFGAGSRLTVL.